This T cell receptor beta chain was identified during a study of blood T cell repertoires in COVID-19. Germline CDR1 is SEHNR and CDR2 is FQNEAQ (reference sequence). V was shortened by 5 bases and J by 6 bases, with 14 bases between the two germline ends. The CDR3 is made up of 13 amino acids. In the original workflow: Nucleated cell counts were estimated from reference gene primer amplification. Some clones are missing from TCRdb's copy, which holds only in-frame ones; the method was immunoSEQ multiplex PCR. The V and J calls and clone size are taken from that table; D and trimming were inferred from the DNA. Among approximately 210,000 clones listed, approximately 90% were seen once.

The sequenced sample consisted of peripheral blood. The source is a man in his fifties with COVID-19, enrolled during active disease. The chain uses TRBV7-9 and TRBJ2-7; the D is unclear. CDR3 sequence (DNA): TGTGCCAGCAGCCCCCCATCGCTTAGCGAGCAGTACTTC. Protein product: CASSPPSLSEQYF.